The clone carrying this TCR beta chain was recorded a few times. Its antigen is not identified. The entry originates in a study of response to subunit inactivated influenza vaccine. Whole-study findings and limits: With each seasonal influenza vaccination, the authors suggested, few new T cells are recruited.

TCRdb reprocessed the RT-PCR reads with MiXCR, giving one entry per CDR3 protein. The sample has about 650,000 distinct CDR3 sequences, more than 15% seen once; the top ten hold around 10%. J was trimmed by 1 base and V by 1 base; bases with no gene match: 11. CDR1 is LGHDT and CDR2 is YNNKEL in the germline V gene (reference sequence). The CDR3 is 19 amino acids. This receptor was identified in a man aged 50 or older who received an inactivated influenza vaccine. The material sequenced was PBMCs from blood, taken about 12 days after vaccination. The chain uses TRBV3-1 and TRBJ2-1, with TRBD2 matching over 9 bases. CDR3 sequence: CASSQVGLAGYGSYNEQFF. The CDR3 nucleotides are TGTGCCAGCAGCCAAGTTGGTCTAGCGGGGTATGGTTCCTACAATGAGCAGTTCTTC.